This T cell receptor (beta chain) was found in a study of blood T cell repertoires in COVID-19. In the authors' workflow: Amplified reference gene primers provided the basis for estimating nucleated cell counts. Repertoires were generated with immunoSEQ multiplex PCR, while TCRdb's copy carries only in-frame clones and drops some. D and trimming come from the DNA, and the V and J calls and clone size come from that table. The table shows roughly 80,000 clones, with about 88% occurring only once. The germline V gene has CDR1 MNHEY and CDR2 SVGEGT. Trimming left V 2 bases short and J 2 bases short, with 7 bases between. This CDR3 has 14 residues.

The rearrangement links TRBV6-2 or TRBV6-3 to TRBJ1-3, with a weak D call TRBD1 (5 bases). Sequencing was done on a sample of peripheral blood. The sequence came from a woman older than 75 with acute or convalescent COVID-19. The CDR3 DNA is TGTGCCAGCAGTTACGGGGGGACTGGAAACACCATATATTTT. It yields the protein CASSYGGTGNTIYF.